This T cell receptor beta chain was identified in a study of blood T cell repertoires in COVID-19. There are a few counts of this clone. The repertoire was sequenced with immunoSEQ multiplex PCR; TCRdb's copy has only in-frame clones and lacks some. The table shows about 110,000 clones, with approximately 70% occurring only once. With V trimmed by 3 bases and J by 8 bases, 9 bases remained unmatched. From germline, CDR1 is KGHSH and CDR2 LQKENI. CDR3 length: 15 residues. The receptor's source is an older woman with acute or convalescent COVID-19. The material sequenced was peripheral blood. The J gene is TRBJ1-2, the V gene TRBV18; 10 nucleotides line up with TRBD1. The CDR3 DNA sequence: TGTGCCAGCTCACCGGAACCGGGACAGGGGCAAGGCTACACCTTC. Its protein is CASSPEPGQGQGYTF.